These 27 T cell receptor beta chains came from one sample sequenced in a study of beta chain features in type 1 diabetes. The sequenced template was cDNA made from the entire isolated RNA. Repertoires were generated with immunoSEQ multiplex PCR, while TCRdb's copy carries only in-frame clones and drops some. The sample lists about 330,000 clones, roughly 11% occurring once. The source material was naive CD4+ T cells from blood. These receptor sequences come from a woman between 25 and 40 years old in good health.

J is TRBJ1-2 and V is TRBV28; TRBD1 is a possible D gene (5 bases). The CDR3 is 15 residues long. Trimming removed 4 bases at V and 4 bases at J, with 16 bases between. Germline values: CDR1 MDHEN, CDR2 SYDVKM. The DNA for the CDR3 is TGTGCCAGCAGTTCCGCGGGGGAGGGAACCTATGGCTACACCTTC. Its translation: CASSSAGEGTYGYTF.

The chain links TRBV4-3 to TRBJ2-3; D gene uncertain. Germline CDR1 and CDR2: LGHNA and YSLEER. The CDR3 has 14 amino acids. V lost 5 bases to trimming and J lost 0 bases, with 9 bases between them. The CDR3 DNA is TGCGCCAGCAGCTTTGACAAGAGCACAGATACGCAGTATTTT. It specifies CASSFDKSTDTQYF.

Only a few counts were recorded for this clone. The V and J genes are TRBV6-1 and TRBJ2-4; D perhaps matches TRBD1 (6 bases). Germline loops: CDR1 MNHNS, CDR2 SASEGT. The ends were cut back, 8 bases at V and 2 bases at J, with 13 bases in the middle. This CDR3 is built from 14 residues. The CDR3 nucleotides read TGTGCCAGCGAACTGAGGGGGACCAAAAACATTCAGTACTTC. Translation: CASELRGTKNIQYF.

This clone was counted a few times. This rearrangement joins TRBV6-5 to TRBJ2-1, with 9 bases aligning to TRBD1. This CDR3 is built from 14 residues. Trimming cost V 4 bases and J 7 bases; bases outside gene matches: 5. Germline CDR1 reads MNHEY; CDR2 reads SVGAGI. The CDR3 DNA reads TGTGCCAGCAGTTCCGGGACAGGGCAGAATGAGCAGTTCTTC. Protein sequence: CASSSGTGQNEQFF.

V gene TRBV28 combines with J gene TRBJ1-1; unclear D gene. From germline, CDR1 is MDHEN and CDR2 SYDVKM. V was trimmed by 8 bases and J by 3 bases, leaving 10 bases between them. CDR3 length equals 12 residues. The CDR3 sequence: CASSPRDTEAFF. In DNA form, the CDR3 reads TGTGCCAGCTCCCCCCGGGACACTGAAGCTTTCTTT.

This clone has more than one count but fewer than ten. The chain is built from TRBV7-6 and TRBJ1-1; D remains unclear. CDR3 length: 15 residues. Germline V gene data show CDR1 as SGHVS and CDR2 as FNYEAQ. Trimming took off 0 bases at V and 0 bases at J, with 8 bases between the two ends. This chain's CDR3 is CASSLAAGLNTEAFF. The CDR3 DNA reads TGTGCCAGCAGCTTAGCCGCGGGATTGAACACTGAAGCTTTCTTT.

This chain connects TRBV7-9 to TRBJ2-1; D remains ambiguous. Trimming shortened V by 5 bases and J by 1 base, and 9 bases separated the two germline ends. The CDR3 covers 14 residues. CDR1 SEHNR and CDR2 FQNEAQ come from the germline V gene (reference sequence). The CDR3 nucleotides are TGTGCCAGCAGCCTCTCTATTTCCTACAATGAGCAGTTCTTC. Translation gives CASSLSISYNEQFF.

This clone showed up just a few times. J is TRBJ2-1 and V is TRBV29-1; D possibly corresponds to TRBD2 (6 bases). Trimming pared 4 bases from V and 2 bases from J, leaving 6 bases between. Germline V lookup: CDR1 SQVTM, CDR2 ANQGSEA. The CDR3 loop spans 12 amino acids. As DNA, the CDR3 is TGCAGCGTTGCGGGGGCCTACAATGAGCAGTTCTTC. Protein sequence: CSVAGAYNEQFF.

This clone was recorded a few times. This chain joins TRBV29-1 and TRBJ1-1, with TRBD1 identical over 11 bases. The trim removed 7 bases at V and 0 bases at J, leaving 4 bases unmatched. Germline V gene sequence: CDR1 SQVTM, CDR2 ANQGSEA. This CDR3 is 14 amino acids long. CDR3 in DNA: TGCAGCGCCGGACAGGGGGCCTTGAACACTGAAGCTTTCTTT. Translation: CSAGQGALNTEAFF. Complete variable domain (other parts from reference TRBV29-1 and TRBJ1-1): SAVISQKPSRDICQRGTSLTIQCQVDSQVTMMFWYRQQPGQSLTLIATANQGSEATYESGFVIDKFPISRPNLTFSTLTVSNMSPEDSSIYLCSAGQGALNTEAFFGQGTRLTVV.

The sample holds a few counts of this clone. The J gene is TRBJ2-7, the V gene TRBV5-4; 9 positions agree with TRBD1. The V and J ends lost 0 bases and 4 bases, in that order; junction bases with no gene match: 8. The CDR3 length is 16 residues. The V gene's germline CDR1 is SGHNT and CDR2 YYREEE (reference sequence). In nucleotides, the CDR3 is TGTGCCAGCAGCTTGGGACTCGGGACAGGGAGATACGAGCAGTACTTC. Its protein product is CASSLGLGTGRYEQYF.

V gene TRBV6-5 combines with J gene TRBJ2-7; D remains ambiguous. V lost 2 bases and J lost 3, with 14 bases in between. The germline V gene has CDR1 MNHEY and CDR2 SVGAGI. This CDR3 has 15 amino acids. CDR3 nucleotide sequence: TGTGCCAGCAGTTACGAGGAAGACGAAATCTACGAGCAGTACTTC. Translated, it gives CASSYEEDEIYEQYF.

This clone was seen only a few times. The J gene is TRBJ2-5, the V gene TRBV18; 10 bases fit TRBD1. Germline V gives CDR1 KGHSH, CDR2 LQKENI. The CDR3 loop spans 16 amino acids. With V trimmed by 0 bases and J by 5 bases, 6 bases remained unmatched. The CDR3: CASSPPAAGQGETQYF. CDR3 DNA: TGTGCCAGCTCACCACCCGCCGCGGGACAGGGGGAGACCCAGTACTTC.

The rearrangement links TRBV7-2 to TRBJ2-1, with 14 bases matching TRBD2. The germline V gene encodes CDR1 SGHTA and CDR2 FQGNSA. The V gene end was trimmed by 3 bases and the J gene end by 3 bases; junction bases not matched to a gene: 1. The CDR3 has 16 amino acids. The CDR3 is CASSLGTSGSYNEQFF. The CDR3 nucleotides are TGTGCCAGCAGCTTGGGGACTAGCGGGAGCTACAATGAGCAGTTCTTC.

This clone was counted a few times. This chain uses TRBV7-2 with TRBJ1-5; 9 positions match TRBD1. This CDR3 is built from 15 residues. Germline values: CDR1 SGHTA, CDR2 FQGNSA. The junction had 7 bases not matched to a gene; V was cut back by 4 bases and J by 6 bases. CDR3 amino acids: CASSYGTGTLQPQHF. The CDR3 nucleotides are TGTGCCAGCAGCTACGGGACAGGGACCCTTCAGCCCCAGCATTTT.

This clone was observed a handful of times. The chain has TRBV4-3 and TRBJ2-1, with 13 bases matching TRBD2. V gave up 0 bases and J gave up 5 bases; unmatched junction bases: 7. There are 18 residues in the CDR3. Germline CDR1 LGHNA, CDR2 YSLEER. CDR3 residues: CASSQEPSGLAGHNEQFF. The CDR3 DNA reads TGCGCCAGCAGCCAAGAACCCTCGGGACTAGCGGGACACAATGAGCAGTTCTTC.

V and J are TRBV6-5 and TRBJ2-1; 10 positions match TRBD1. V lost 6 bases to trimming and J lost 8 bases; unmatched junction nucleotides: 10. CDR1 is MNHEY, CDR2 SVGAGI, per germline. The CDR3 runs 15 residues. CDR3 loop: CASRRDRGATDEQFF. The CDR3 DNA follows: TGTGCCAGCAGACGGGACAGGGGAGCAACTGATGAGCAGTTCTTC.

The rearrangement links TRBV25-1 to TRBJ2-1; 7 positions match TRBD2. This CDR3 has 16 amino acids. V shed 4 bases and J 0 bases; nucleotides not matched to a gene: 6. The germline CDR1 and CDR2 sequences are MGHDK and SYGVNS. The CDR3 protein is CASSVISGASYNEQFF. The CDR3 region has the DNA TGTGCCAGCAGTGTCATAAGCGGGGCCTCCTACAATGAGCAGTTCTTC.

This clone occurred a few times. The rearrangement uses TRBV29-1 and TRBJ2-5; 9 nucleotides align to TRBD2. J lost 4 bases, V lost 3 bases, and 6 bases had no gene match. Germline V gene data show CDR1 as SQVTM and CDR2 as ANQGSEA. CDR3 length equals 14 residues. DNA of the CDR3: TGCAGCGTTGAGGCGGGAGGGCCAAGAGAGACCCAGTACTTC. This codes for CSVEAGGPRETQYF.

The chain carries TRBV6-5 and TRBJ2-7, with 8 bases aligning to TRBD1. Trimming at V came to 6 bases and at J to 2 bases, leaving 9 bases not matched to a gene. The CDR3 is 15 residues long. Germline-derived CDR1 and CDR2 are MNHEY and SVGAGI. The CDR3, as DNA: TGTGCCAGCAGGCCGTCGACAGGGGCCACCTACGAGCAGTACTTC. It codes for CASRPSTGATYEQYF.

This clone was observed a handful of times. This chain uses TRBV23-1 with TRBJ2-1, with D perhaps TRBD1 (5 bases). TRBV23-1 carries the ORF label, with uncertain function. The V gene lost 4 bases and the J gene lost 14 bases, with 24 bases spanning the gap. This CDR3 contains 15 residues. Written as DNA, the CDR3 is TGCGCCAGCAGTCCACCCCGCGGTAGGGTAGGGGTGAAGTTCTTC. This gives the protein CASSPPRGRVGVKFF.

This chain joins TRBV25-1 and TRBJ1-2; maybe TRBD1 (5 bases). Germline CDR1 and CDR2: MGHDK and SYGVNS. This CDR3 region has 12 residues. Trimming left V 4 bases short and J 5 bases short, with 8 bases between. Here the CDR3 reads CASSGTLYGYTF. In DNA, the CDR3 is TGTGCCAGCAGTGGGACATTATATGGCTACACCTTC.

Here the CDR3 DNA reads TGTGCCAGCAGTTTGCACAGGCAAGAGACCCAGTACTTC. This encodes CASSLHRQETQYF. The chain uses TRBV27 and TRBJ2-5, with D tentatively TRBD1 (5 bases). This CDR3 region has 13 residues. V gave up 3 bases and J gave up 2 bases, with 7 bases separating them. The germline V gene encodes CDR1 MNHEY and CDR2 SMNVEV (reference sequence).

The V gene is TRBV9, the J gene TRBJ2-3; 10 bases agree with TRBD2. With 1 base clipped from V and 8 bases from J, the junction kept 13 bases outside the gene matches. The CDR3 runs to 17 residues. Per germline, CDR1 SGDLS and CDR2 YYNGEE. The CDR3: CASSVSTSGPPEVTQYF. CDR3 DNA: TGTGCCAGCAGCGTATCGACTAGCGGGCCTCCTGAGGTTACGCAGTATTTT.

V and J are TRBV14 and TRBJ2-7, with D hard to call. CDR1 is SGHDN, CDR2 FVKESK, per germline. The CDR3 runs 14 residues. Between the trimmed V and J ends, which lost 4 bases and 2 bases, there was a span of 12 bases. The CDR3 here is CASSPSFYTYEQYF. CDR3 sequence (DNA): TGTGCCAGCAGCCCATCTTTCTATACCTACGAGCAGTACTTC. The variable domain in full, completed from reference TRBV14 and TRBJ2-7, reads EAGVTQFPSHSVIEKGQTVTLRCDPISGHDNLYWYRRVMGKEIKFLLHFVKESKQDESGMPNNRFLAERTGGTYSTLKVQPAELEDSGVYFCASSPSFYTYEQYFGPGTRLTVT.

This clone was detected only a few times. The chain has TRBV4-3 and TRBJ2-1; maybe TRBD1 (5 bases). The ends were cut back, 4 bases at V and 12 bases at J, with 19 bases in the middle. The CDR3 loop spans 14 amino acids. Germline V gene lookup returns CDR1 LGHNA and CDR2 YSLEER. The CDR3 region has the DNA TGCGCCAGCAGCCCCCAGACTGACAGCGTAGGGCAGTTCTTC. Translation gives CASSPQTDSVGQFF.

This chain connects TRBV7-9 to TRBJ1-2; D not resolved. This CDR3 spans 15 amino acids. Trimming removed 6 bases at V and 3 bases at J, with 17 bases between. Germline lookup yields CDR1 SEHNR and CDR2 FQNEAQ (reference sequence). The DNA of the CDR3 is TGTGCCAGCAGTTCGACTGGGAAGAGGGACTATGGCTACACCTTC. Its translation: CASSSTGKRDYGYTF.

This clone was picked up a small number of times. The chain couples TRBV7-9 to TRBJ1-4; D ambiguous. V lost 4 bases to trimming and J lost 8 bases, with 14 bases between them. Germline V lookup: CDR1 SEHNR, CDR2 FQNEAQ (reference sequence). The CDR3 has 14 amino acids. The CDR3 coding sequence is TGTGCCAGCAGCTCCCGCCAGGCTGAGGAAAAACTGTTTTTT. Its protein is CASSSRQAEEKLFF.